This T cell receptor beta chain was sequenced in a study of beta chain features in type 1 diabetes. Looking at the study overall: Under 110,000,000 sorted cells were examined across all samples. Study observations and caveats: Shorter templates may be favored by PCR, equally so in patients and controls.

On this clone: What it binds is unknown. Other DNA sequences of this sample code for an identical CDR3.

Investigators reverse transcribed all isolated RNA, so they sequenced expressed TCRB transcripts. Using immunoSEQ multiplex PCR, the repertoire was profiled, and TCRdb retains in-frame clones only, with some absent. Of under 800,000 clones in the sample, around a sixth were seen once. With 3 bases removed from V and 2 bases from J, the gap between germline ends came to 4 bases. The CDR3 is made up of 12 amino acids. The germline V gene encodes CDR1 MDHEN and CDR2 SYDVKM. This sequence joins TRBV28 and TRBJ2-5; D is undetermined. What was sequenced was naive CD4+ T cells from blood. The receptor was derived from a man between 18 and 35 years old in good health. CDR3 sequence reads: CASSFRQETQYF. CDR3 nucleotides: TGTGCCAGCAGTTTTCGGCAAGAGACCCAGTACTTC.